Listed below are T cell receptor beta chains from one sample, sequenced in a study of cytomegalovirus exposure and HLA in healthy donors. Sequenced by immunoSEQ multiplex PCR; TCRdb stores in-frame clones only, minus some. The data show approximately 230,000 clones, about 90% seen once. Sequencing input: PBMCs. The receptors were sampled from a man aged 18 to 29 in good health and CMV-seropositive. Each CDR3 is given without its conserved first and last residue. The order of the fields is V gene, clone size, J gene, CDR3 protein. Where a row states a size, it is once, few, many or the class of an expanded clone; other rows omit it.

TRBV7-2,.,TRBJ2-2,ASLPRVTGELF
TRBV5-8,.,TRBJ2-7,ASSLGQGLTYEQY
TRBV5-1,.,TRBJ2-1,ASSSLAGGYNEQF
TRBV4-1,.,TRBJ2-2,ASSTPGKGTGELF
TRBV4-2,.,TRBJ2-7,ASSQERGPNSEQY
TRBV29-1,.,TRBJ1-1,SVQGQEGTEAF
TRBV28,.,TRBJ2-2,ASSLWTGGHTGELF
TRBV4-2,once,TRBJ1-4,ASSLLSVTAQVELF
TRBV11-2,.,TRBJ1-2,ASSSRGNYGYT
TRBV7-9,.,TRBJ2-7,ASSFLRENIYEQY
TRBV6-5,once,TRBJ1-2,ASRSTTEGYGYT
TRBV7-6,.,TRBJ2-7,ASSWAEEFEQY
TRBV6-5,.,TRBJ2-5,ASSWTGRETQY
TRBV6-1,.,TRBJ2-3,ASSDRTGSTDTQY
TRBV6-5,.,TRBJ1-2,ASRGSRVLYGYT
TRBV7-9,.,TRBJ2-1,ASSLAAGNLNEQF
TRBV9,.,TRBJ1-4,ASSATAPGTGPEKLF
TRBV28,.,TRBJ2-7,ASSTSGGYYEQY